This T cell receptor beta chain was captured by sequencing in a study of identical twins. Findings and limits, study-wide: Low generation-probability sequences were in excess among twin-shared out-of-frame alpha sequences.

This clonotype came up a few times. The antigen is unknown. The junction does not match germline at one end; this may be a read error. TCRdb re-called the 5' RACE reads with MiXCR, one entry per CDR3 protein. The sample shows 1.5 million to 2 million distinct CDR3 sequences, about 30% of them seen only once. Germline lookup yields CDR1 DFQATT and CDR2 SNEGSKA (reference sequence). There are 14 residues in the CDR3. This clonotype was sampled from a newborn girl in good health. The rearrangement links TRBV20-1 to TRBJ1-3; D might be TRBD1 (5 bases). The sample consisted of cord blood. The CDR3 region has the DNA TGCAGTTCTAGATGGGGGTCCTCTGGAAACACCATATATTTT. It specifies CSSRWGSSGNTIYF.